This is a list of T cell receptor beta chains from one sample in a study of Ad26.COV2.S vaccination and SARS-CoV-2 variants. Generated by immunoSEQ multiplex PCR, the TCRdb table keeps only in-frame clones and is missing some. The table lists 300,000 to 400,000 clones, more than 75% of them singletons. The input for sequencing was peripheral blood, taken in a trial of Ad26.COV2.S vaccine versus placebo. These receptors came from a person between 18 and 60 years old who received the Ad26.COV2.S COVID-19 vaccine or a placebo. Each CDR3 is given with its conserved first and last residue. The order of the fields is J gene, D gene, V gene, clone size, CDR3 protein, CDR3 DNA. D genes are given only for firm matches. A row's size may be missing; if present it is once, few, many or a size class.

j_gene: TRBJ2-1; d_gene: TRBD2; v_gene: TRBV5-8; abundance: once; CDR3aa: CASSWGLAGHNEQFF; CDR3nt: TGTGCCAGCAGCTGGGGACTAGCGGGGCACAATGAGCAGTTCTTC
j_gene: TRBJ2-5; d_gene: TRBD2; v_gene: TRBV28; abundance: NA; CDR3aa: CASTSRERDRETQYF; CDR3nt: TGTGCCAGCACCTCCCGGGAGCGGGATCGGGAGACCCAGTACTTC
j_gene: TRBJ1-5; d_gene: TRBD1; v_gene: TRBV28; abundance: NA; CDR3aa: CASSTLHRGPNQPQHF; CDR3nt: TGTGCCAGCAGTACACTCCACAGGGGGCCCAATCAGCCCCAGCATTTT
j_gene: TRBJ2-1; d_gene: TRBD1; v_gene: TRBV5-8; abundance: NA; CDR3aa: CASSLRDSRYNEQFF; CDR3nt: TGTGCCAGCAGCCTCCGGGACAGTCGCTACAATGAGCAGTTCTTC
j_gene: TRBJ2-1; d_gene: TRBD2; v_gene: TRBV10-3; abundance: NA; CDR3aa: CAISAGGLRNNEQFF; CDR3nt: TGTGCCATCAGTGCGGGAGGTCTTCGGAACAATGAGCAGTTCTTC
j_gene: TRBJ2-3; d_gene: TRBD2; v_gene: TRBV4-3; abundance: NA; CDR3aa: CASSQAPAGGGTDTQYF; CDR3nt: TGCGCCAGCAGCCAAGCACCAGCGGGGGGGGGCACAGATACGCAGTATTTT
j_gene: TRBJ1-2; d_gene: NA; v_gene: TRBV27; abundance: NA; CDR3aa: CASSSGGEGDYTF; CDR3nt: TGTGCCAGCAGTTCCGGGGGAGAAGGGGATTACACCTTC
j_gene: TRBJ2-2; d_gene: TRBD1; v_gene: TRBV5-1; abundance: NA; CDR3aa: CASSLQGGDTGELFF; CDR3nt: TGCGCCAGCAGCTTACAGGGGGGAGACACCGGGGAGCTGTTTTTT
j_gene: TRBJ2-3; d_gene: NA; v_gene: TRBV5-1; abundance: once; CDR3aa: CASSGGTAGTDTQYF; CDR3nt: TGCGCCAGCAGCGGGGGGACAGCGGGAACAGATACGCAGTATTTT
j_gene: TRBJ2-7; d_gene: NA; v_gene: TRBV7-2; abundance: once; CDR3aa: CASSLEGGMGYEQYF; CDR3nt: TGTGCCAGCAGCTTAGAGGGCGGGATGGGATACGAGCAGTACTTC
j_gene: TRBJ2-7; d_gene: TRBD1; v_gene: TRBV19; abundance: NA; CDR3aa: CASTGGAVEQYF; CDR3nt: TGTGCCAGTACAGGGGGCGCGGTCGAGCAGTACTTC
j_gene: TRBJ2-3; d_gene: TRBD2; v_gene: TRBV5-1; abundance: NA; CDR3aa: CASSSMTSGGISDTQYF; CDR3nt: TGCGCCAGCAGCTCAATGACTAGCGGGGGGATCTCAGATACGCAGTATTTT
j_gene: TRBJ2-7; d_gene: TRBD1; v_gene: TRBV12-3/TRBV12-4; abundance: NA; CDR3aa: CASGRDRNYEQYF; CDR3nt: TGTGCCAGCGGACGGGACAGGAACTACGAGCAGTACTTC
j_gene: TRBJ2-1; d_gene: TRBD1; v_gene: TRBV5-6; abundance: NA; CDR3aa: CASSLEGQGSYNEQFF; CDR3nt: TGTGCCAGCAGCTTGGAGGGACAGGGGTCGTACAATGAGCAGTTCTTC
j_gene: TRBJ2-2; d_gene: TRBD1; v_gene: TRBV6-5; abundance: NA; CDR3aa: CASSTGTGSPGELFF; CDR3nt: TGTGCCAGCAGTACCGGGACAGGTTCCCCCGGGGAGCTGTTTTTT
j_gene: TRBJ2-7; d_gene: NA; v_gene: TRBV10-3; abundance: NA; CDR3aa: CAISESYGKSYEQYF; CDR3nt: TGTGCCATCAGTGAGTCGTATGGGAAGTCCTACGAGCAGTACTTC
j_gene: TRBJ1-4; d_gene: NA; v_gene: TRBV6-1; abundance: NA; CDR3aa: CASSESRRPGNEKLFF; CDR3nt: TGTGCCAGCAGTGAAAGTCGGCGGCCCGGGAATGAAAAACTGTTTTTT
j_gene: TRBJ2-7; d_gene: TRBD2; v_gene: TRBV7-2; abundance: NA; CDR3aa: CASSRTSGRSSYEQYF; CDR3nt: TGTGCCAGCAGCCGGACTAGCGGGAGATCTTCCTACGAGCAGTACTTC
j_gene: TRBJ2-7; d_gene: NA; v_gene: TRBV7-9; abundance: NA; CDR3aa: CASSFDGFVSYEQYF; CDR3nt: TGTGCCAGCAGCTTCGACGGTTTTGTATCCTACGAGCAGTACTTC
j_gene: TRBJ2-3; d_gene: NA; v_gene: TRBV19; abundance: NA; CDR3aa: CASSSIPRGGKTDTQYF; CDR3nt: TGTGCCAGTAGTAGCATCCCTCGAGGGGGTAAGACAGATACGCAGTATTTT
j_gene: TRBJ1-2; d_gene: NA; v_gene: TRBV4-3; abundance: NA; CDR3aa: CASSRKGTDGYTF; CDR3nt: TGCGCCAGCAGCCGGAAAGGGACGGATGGCTACACCTTC
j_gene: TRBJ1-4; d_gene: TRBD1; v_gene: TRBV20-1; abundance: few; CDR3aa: CSASAAPGQGAGEEKLFF; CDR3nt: TGCAGTGCTAGTGCCGCTCCGGGACAGGGGGCCGGAGAGGAAAAACTGTTTTTT
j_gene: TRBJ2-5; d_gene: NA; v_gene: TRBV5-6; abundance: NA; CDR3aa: CASSLGADSTQETQYF; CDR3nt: TGTGCCAGCAGCTTGGGTGCCGATTCCACGCAAGAGACCCAGTACTTC
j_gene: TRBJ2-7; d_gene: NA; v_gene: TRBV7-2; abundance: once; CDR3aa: CASRYGMEPGEQYF; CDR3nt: TGTGCCAGCAGATATGGGATGGAACCGGGTGAGCAGTACTTC
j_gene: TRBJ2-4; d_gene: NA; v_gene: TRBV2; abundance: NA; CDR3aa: CASSDRRADIQYF; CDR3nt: TGTGCCAGCAGTGACCGCAGGGCGGACATTCAGTACTTC
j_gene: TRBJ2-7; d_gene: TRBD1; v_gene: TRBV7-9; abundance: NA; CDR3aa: CASSFNRGSYLYEQYF; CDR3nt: TGTGCCAGCAGCTTTAACAGGGGAAGCTACCTCTACGAGCAGTACTTC